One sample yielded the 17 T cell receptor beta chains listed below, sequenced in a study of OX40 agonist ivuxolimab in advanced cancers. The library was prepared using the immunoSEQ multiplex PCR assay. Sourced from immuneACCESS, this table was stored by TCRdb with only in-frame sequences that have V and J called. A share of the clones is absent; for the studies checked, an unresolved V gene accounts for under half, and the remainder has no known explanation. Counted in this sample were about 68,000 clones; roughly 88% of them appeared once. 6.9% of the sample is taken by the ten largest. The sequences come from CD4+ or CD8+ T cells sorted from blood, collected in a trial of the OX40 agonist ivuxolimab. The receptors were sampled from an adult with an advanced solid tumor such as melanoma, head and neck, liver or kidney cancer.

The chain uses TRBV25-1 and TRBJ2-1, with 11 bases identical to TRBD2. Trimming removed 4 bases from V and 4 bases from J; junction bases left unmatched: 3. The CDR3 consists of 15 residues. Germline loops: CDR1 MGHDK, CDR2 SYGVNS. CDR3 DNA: TGTGCCAGCAGTGCCGGGACTAGCGGTTACAATGAGCAGTTCTTC. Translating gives CASSAGTSGYNEQFF.

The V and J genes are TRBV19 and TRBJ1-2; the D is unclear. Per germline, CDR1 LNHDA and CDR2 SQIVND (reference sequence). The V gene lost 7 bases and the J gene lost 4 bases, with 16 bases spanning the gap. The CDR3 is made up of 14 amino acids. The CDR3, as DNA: TGTGCCAGTACCCTTCAGGACGGCATCTATGGCTACACCTTC. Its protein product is CASTLQDGIYGYTF.

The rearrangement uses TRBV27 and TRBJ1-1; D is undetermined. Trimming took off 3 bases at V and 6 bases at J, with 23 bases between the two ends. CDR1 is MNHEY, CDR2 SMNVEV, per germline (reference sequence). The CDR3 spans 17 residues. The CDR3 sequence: CASSFLGLGATGSEAFF. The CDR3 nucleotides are TGTGCCAGCAGTTTTCTAGGTTTGGGAGCCACGGGCTCTGAAGCTTTCTTT.

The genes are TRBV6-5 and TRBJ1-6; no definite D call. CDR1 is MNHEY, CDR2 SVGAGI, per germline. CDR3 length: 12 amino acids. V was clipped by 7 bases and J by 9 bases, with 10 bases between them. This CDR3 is CASTDRGSPLHF. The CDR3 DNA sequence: TGTGCCAGCACAGACCGGGGTTCACCCCTCCACTTT.

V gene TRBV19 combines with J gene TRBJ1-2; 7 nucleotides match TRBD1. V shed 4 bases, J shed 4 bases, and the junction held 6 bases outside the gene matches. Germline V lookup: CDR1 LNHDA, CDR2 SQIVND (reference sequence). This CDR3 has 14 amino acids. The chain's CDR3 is CASSTPGTVYGYTF. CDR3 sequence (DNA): TGTGCCAGTAGTACCCCCGGGACAGTCTATGGCTACACCTTC.

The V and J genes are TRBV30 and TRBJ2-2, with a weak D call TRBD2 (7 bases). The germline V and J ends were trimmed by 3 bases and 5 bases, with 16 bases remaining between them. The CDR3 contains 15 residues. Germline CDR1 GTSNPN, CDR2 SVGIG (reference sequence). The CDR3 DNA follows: TGTGCCTGGAGACGGGCGGGGGCGGGTACCGGGGAGCTGTTTTTT. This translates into CAWRRAGAGTGELFF.

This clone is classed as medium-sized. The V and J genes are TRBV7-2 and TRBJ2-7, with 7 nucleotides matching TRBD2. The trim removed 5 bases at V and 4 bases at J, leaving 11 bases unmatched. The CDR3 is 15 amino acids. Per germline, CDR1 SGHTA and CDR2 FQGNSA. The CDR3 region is CASSPSGTTGYEQYF. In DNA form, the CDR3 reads TGTGCCAGCAGCCCCAGTGGGACTACGGGTTACGAGCAGTACTTC.

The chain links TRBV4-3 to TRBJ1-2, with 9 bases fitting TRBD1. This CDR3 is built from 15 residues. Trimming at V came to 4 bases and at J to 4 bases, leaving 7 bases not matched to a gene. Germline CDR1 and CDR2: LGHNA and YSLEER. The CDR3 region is CASSLWTGAGYGYTF. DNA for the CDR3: TGCGCCAGCAGCCTGTGGACAGGGGCGGGCTATGGCTACACCTTC.

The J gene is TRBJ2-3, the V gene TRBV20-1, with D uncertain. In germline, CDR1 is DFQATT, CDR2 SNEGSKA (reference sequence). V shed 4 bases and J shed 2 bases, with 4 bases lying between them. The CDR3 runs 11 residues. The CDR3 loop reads CSAKDTDTQYF. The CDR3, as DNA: TGCAGTGCTAAAGACACAGATACGCAGTATTTT.

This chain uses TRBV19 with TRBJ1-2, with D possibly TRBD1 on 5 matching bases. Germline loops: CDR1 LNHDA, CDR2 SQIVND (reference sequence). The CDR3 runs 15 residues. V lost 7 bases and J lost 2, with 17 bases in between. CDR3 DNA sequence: TGTGCCAGTATTTCTCACGGGGCAGGGAACTATGGCTACACCTTC. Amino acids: CASISHGAGNYGYTF.

CDR3 sequence: CASSVTGGRNEKLFF. The CDR3 DNA follows: TGTGCCAGCAGCGTTACAGGGGGAAGGAATGAAAAACTGTTTTTT. The chain links TRBV9 to TRBJ1-4, with TRBD1 matching 8 bases. Germline CDR1 reads SGDLS; CDR2 reads YYNGEE. CDR3 size: 15 residues. V lost 2 bases, J lost 5 bases, and 5 bases stayed unmatched. The full variable domain, rest sourced from reference TRBV9 and TRBJ1-4, is DSGVTQTPKHLITATGQRVTLRCSPRSGDLSVYWYQQSLDQGLQFLIQYYNGEERAKGNILERFSAQQFPDLHSELNLSSLELGDSALYFCASSVTGGRNEKLFFGSGTQLSVL.

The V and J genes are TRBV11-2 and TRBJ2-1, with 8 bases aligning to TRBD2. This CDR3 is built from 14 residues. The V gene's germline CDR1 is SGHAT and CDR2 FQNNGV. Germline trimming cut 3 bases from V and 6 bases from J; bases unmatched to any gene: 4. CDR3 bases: TGTGCCAGCAGCTTTTTCCGGGAGGGCAATGAGCAGTTCTTC. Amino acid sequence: CASSFFREGNEQFF. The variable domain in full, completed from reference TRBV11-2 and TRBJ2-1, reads EAGVAQSPRYKIIEKRQSVAFWCNPISGHATLYWYQQILGQGPKLLIQFQNNGVVDDSQLPKDRFSAERLKGVDSTLKIQPAKLEDSAVYLCASSFFREGNEQFFGPGTRLTVL.

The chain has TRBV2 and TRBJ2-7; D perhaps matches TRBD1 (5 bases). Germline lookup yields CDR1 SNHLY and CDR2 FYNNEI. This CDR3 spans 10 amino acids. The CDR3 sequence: CVLGLYEQYF. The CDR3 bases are TGTGTCTTGGGGCTCTACGAGCAGTACTTC. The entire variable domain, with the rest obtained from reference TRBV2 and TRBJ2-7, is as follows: EPEVTQTPSHQVTQMGQEVILRCVPISNHLYFYWYRQILGQKVEFLVSFYNNEISEKSEIFDDQFSVERPDGSNFTLKIRSTKLEDSAMYFCVLGLYEQYFGPGTRLTVT.

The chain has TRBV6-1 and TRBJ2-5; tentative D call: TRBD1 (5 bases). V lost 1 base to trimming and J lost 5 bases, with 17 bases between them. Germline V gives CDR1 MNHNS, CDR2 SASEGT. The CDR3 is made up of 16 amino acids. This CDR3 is CASSEGQGLTAETQYF. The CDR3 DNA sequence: TGTGCCAGCAGTGAAGGGCAGGGATTAACGGCCGAGACCCAGTACTTC.

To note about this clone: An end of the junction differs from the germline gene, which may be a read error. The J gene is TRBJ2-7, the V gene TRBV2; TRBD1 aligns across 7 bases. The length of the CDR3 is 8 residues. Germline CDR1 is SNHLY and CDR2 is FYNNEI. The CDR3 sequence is CASRGTDF. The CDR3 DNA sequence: TGTGCCAGCAGAGGGACAGATTTC.

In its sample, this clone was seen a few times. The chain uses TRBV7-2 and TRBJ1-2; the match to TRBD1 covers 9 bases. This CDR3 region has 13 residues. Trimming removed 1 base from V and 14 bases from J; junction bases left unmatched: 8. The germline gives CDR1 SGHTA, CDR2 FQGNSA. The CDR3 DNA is TGTGCCAGCAGCTTAGTAACAGGGGGCGCAAATACCTTC. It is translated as CASSLVTGGANTF.

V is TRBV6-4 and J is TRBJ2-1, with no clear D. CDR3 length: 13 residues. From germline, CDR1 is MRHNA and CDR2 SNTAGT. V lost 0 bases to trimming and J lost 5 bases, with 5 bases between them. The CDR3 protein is CASSDSDNNEQFF. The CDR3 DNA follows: TGTGCCAGCAGTGACTCCGACAACAATGAGCAGTTCTTC.